This T cell receptor beta chain was recorded in a study of T-cell reconstitution after alpha-beta-depleted transplantation in children. Concerning this clonotype: The target antigen is unknown.

Preparation of the TCRbeta library was carried out with unique molecular identifiers. TCRdb processed the PCR reads anew with MiXCR; each CDR3 protein has one entry. The sample includes 490,000 or so distinct CDR3 sequences, about 10% of them seen just once. Whole-study results and caveats: It was reported that alpha-beta T cells came from several hundred expanded graft clones (about two months after transplant). Once a year had passed after transplant, T-cell counts and diversity came mostly from newly produced T cells.

The CDR3 length is 16 residues. Looked up from germline, CDR1 is LGHDT and CDR2 is YNNKEL (reference sequence). V was clipped by 4 bases and J by 0 bases; unmatched bases: 7. The TCR originated in a child aged 2 to 15 with inherited bone marrow failure, due to receive a stem cell transplant. The sequencing used PBMCs, collected before TCRalphabeta/CD19-depleted stem cell transplant. This chain joins TRBV3-1 and TRBJ2-7; 9 nucleotides line up with TRBD1. CDR3 nucleotides: TGTGCCAGCAGCCCTACAGACAGGGGGTTCTCCTACGAGCAGTACTTC. It yields the protein CASSPTDRGFSYEQYF.